The 18 T cell receptor beta chains below were found in one sample sequenced in a study of blood T cell repertoires in COVID-19. TCRdb's copy holds only in-frame clones and misses some; the assay was immunoSEQ multiplex PCR. The table shows about 120,000 clones, with 75% to 80% occurring only once. Sequencing input: peripheral blood. All receptors come from a human donor in a cohort sampled during active COVID-19.

The V and J genes are TRBV27 and TRBJ2-1, with no clear D. The CDR3 extends over 13 amino acids. Trimming shortened V by 6 bases and J by 0 bases, and 6 bases separated the two germline ends. Germline CDR1 is MNHEY and CDR2 is SMNVEV (reference sequence). The CDR3, as DNA: TGTGCCAGCAGCATTAGCTCCTACAATGAGCAGTTCTTC. This gives the protein CASSISSYNEQFF.

The chain carries TRBV18 and TRBJ2-7; D remains unclear. The V and J ends lost 3 bases and 0 bases respectively, with 6 bases between them. CDR3 length equals 13 residues. Germline CDR1 and CDR2: KGHSH and LQKENI. The CDR3 DNA reads as TGTGCCAGCTCACCGGAGAGCTCCTACGAGCAGTACTTC. Translation: CASSPESSYEQYF.

V gene TRBV7-8 combines with J gene TRBJ1-2; possible D gene TRBD1, 5 bases. Germline CDR1 is SGHVS and CDR2 is FQNEAQ. CDR3 length: 13 residues. Trimming stripped 1 base from V and 2 bases from J, with 5 bases between. This CDR3 reads CASSLEGNYGYTF. The CDR3 coding sequence is TGTGCCAGCAGCTTAGAGGGGAACTATGGCTACACCTTC.

CDR3 coding DNA: TGCAGCGTTGGCTGGGACAGGCCCCCCTACGAGCAGTACTTC. Residues: CSVGWDRPPYEQYF. The J gene is TRBJ2-7, the V gene TRBV29-1; TRBD1 matches 8 bases. Germline assignment: CDR1 SQVTM and CDR2 ANQGSEA. The CDR3 extends over 14 amino acids. V dropped 4 bases and J dropped 2; count of bases not matched to a gene: 7.

The chain recombines TRBV7-8 with TRBJ1-2; perhaps TRBD1 as D (6 bases). Germline V gene sequence: CDR1 SGHVS, CDR2 FQNEAQ. Trimming removed 6 bases at V and 9 bases at J, with 11 bases between. This CDR3 region has 11 residues. The CDR3 coding sequence is TGTGCCAGCAGTCTACAGGGAAGCTACACCTTC. This codes for CASSLQGSYTF.

The chain uses TRBV6-1 and TRBJ2-7; 10 nucleotides agree with TRBD1. V was clipped by 0 bases and J by 6 bases; unmatched bases: 8. Germline CDR1 and CDR2: MNHNS and SASEGT. This CDR3 is built from 16 residues. CDR3 loop: CASSEAQDRGGLEQYF. The CDR3, as DNA: TGTGCCAGCAGTGAAGCCCAGGACAGGGGGGGGCTCGAGCAGTACTTC.

This chain uses TRBV5-4 with TRBJ2-7; 14 bases match TRBD2. This CDR3 has 19 amino acids. Trimming cost V 4 bases and J 2 bases; bases outside gene matches: 14. Germline CDR1 SGHNT, CDR2 YYREEE (reference sequence). For the CDR3, the DNA is TGTGCCAGCAGCAACAGGGGGCGGACTAGCGGGAGGCCCACCTACGAGCAGTACTTC. It specifies CASSNRGRTSGRPTYEQYF.

The genes are TRBV7-8 and TRBJ1-1, with 7 nucleotides matching TRBD1. J lost 4 bases, V lost 5 bases, and 7 bases had no gene match. Germline V gene lookup returns CDR1 SGHVS and CDR2 FQNEAQ. This CDR3 is built from 14 residues. In DNA form, the CDR3 reads TGTGCCAGCAGCCCTCGGGACAGCGGCACTGAAGCTTTCTTT. Its protein product is CASSPRDSGTEAFF.

The gene calls are TRBV6-5 and TRBJ2-7, with a possible D match to TRBD1 (5 bases). CDR1 and CDR2 from the germline V gene are MNHEY and SVGAGI. The CDR3 totals 13 residues. Trimming removed 6 bases at V and 6 bases at J, with 15 bases between. CDR3 nucleotides: TGTGCCAGCAGCCTGACAGCTCCCGGCGAGCAGTACTTC. Protein: CASSLTAPGEQYF.

This rearrangement joins TRBV21-1 to TRBJ1-6; TRBD1 reflects the table's D call only, with no check against the DNA. TRBV21-1 is a documented pseudogene. This CDR3 comprises 17 residues. DNA for the CDR3: TGTGCCAGCAGCTCCGAACAGGGTAGCTCCTATAATTCACCCCTCCACTTT. This sequence encodes CASSSEQGSSYNSPLHF.

In its sample, this clone was seen a few times. This chain links TRBV30 with TRBJ2-7; tentative D call: TRBD1 (5 bases). Germline V gene sequence: CDR1 GTSNPN, CDR2 SVGIG (reference sequence). Trimming took 3 bases from V and 3 from J, leaving 9 bases between them. This CDR3 spans 12 amino acids. CDR3 loop: CAWSLDNYEQYF. CDR3 DNA sequence: TGTGCCTGGAGCCTGGACAACTACGAGCAGTACTTC. The whole variable domain, remainder taken from reference TRBV30 and TRBJ2-7, is SQTIHQWPATLVQPVGSPLSLECTVEGTSNPNLYWYRQAAGRGLQLLFYSVGIGQISSEVPQNLSASRPQDRQFILSSKKLLLSDSGFYLCAWSLDNYEQYFGPGTRLTVT.

The chain employs TRBV27 and TRBJ2-1, with 9 bases matching TRBD2. This CDR3 comprises 15 residues. Trimming cost V 6 bases and J 6 bases; bases outside gene matches: 9. Germline-derived CDR1 and CDR2 are MNHEY and SMNVEV (reference sequence). As DNA, the CDR3 is TGTGCCAGCAGGGAGACGGGACTAGCCGGCAATGAGCAGTTCTTC. Translation: CASRETGLAGNEQFF.

V usage is TRBV12-5 and J usage is TRBJ2-7; TRBD1 matches 8 bases. CDR1 is LGHNT and CDR2 is FRNRAP in the germline V gene. The CDR3 has 13 amino acids. V was pared by 7 bases and J by 3 bases, with 5 bases of the junction left unmatched. CDR3 in amino acids: CASAPTGDYEQYF. CDR3 bases: TGTGCTAGTGCCCCGACAGGGGACTACGAGCAGTACTTC.

The chain uses TRBV19 and TRBJ1-1; TRBD1 agrees at 9 bases. Trimming at V came to 5 bases and at J to 1 base, leaving 14 bases not matched to a gene. The CDR3 loop spans 18 amino acids. Germline V lookup: CDR1 LNHDA, CDR2 SQIVND (reference sequence). The DNA of the CDR3 is TGTGCCAGTAGTCAGGGACAGGGAGTTTCGAGATGGAACACTGAAGCTTTCTTT. It yields the protein CASSQGQGVSRWNTEAFF.

The chain joins TRBV11-2 to TRBJ2-7; maybe TRBD2 (5 bases). CDR1 and CDR2 from the germline V gene are SGHAT and FQNNGV. Trimming removed 4 bases at V and 1 base at J, with 14 bases between. CDR3 length: 15 residues. CDR3 coding DNA: TGTGCCAGCAGCTCCCCCCGTGGGAGATCCTACGAGCAGTACTTC. Amino acid sequence: CASSSPRGRSYEQYF.

The CDR3 protein is CASSLHWDRVNYEQYF. CDR3 DNA: TGTGCCAGCAGCTTACATTGGGACAGGGTTAATTACGAGCAGTACTTC. This sequence joins TRBV7-8 and TRBJ2-7; 9 bases agree with TRBD1. CDR1 is SGHVS, CDR2 FQNEAQ, per germline. The junction had 9 bases not matched to a gene; V was cut back by 2 bases and J by 4 bases. This CDR3 contains 16 residues. The full variable domain, rest sourced from reference TRBV7-8 and TRBJ2-7, is GAGVSQSPRYKVAKRGQDVALRCDPISGHVSLFWYQQALGQGPEFLTYFQNEAQLDKSGLPSDRFFAERPEGSVSTLKIQRTQQEDSAVYLCASSLHWDRVNYEQYFGPGTRLTVT.

J is TRBJ2-5 and V is TRBV5-6; 8 nucleotides agree with TRBD2. The CDR3 totals 14 residues. Unmatched junction bases numbered 7, after V lost 5 bases and J lost 4 bases. CDR1 is SGHDT, CDR2 YYEEEE, per germline. CDR3 coding DNA: TGTGCCAGCAGTTTAGCGGGACGACGAGAGACCCAGTACTTC. This encodes CASSLAGRRETQYF. Full variable domain (outside the CDR3, taken from reference TRBV5-6 and TRBJ2-5): DAGVTQSPTHLIKTRGQQVTLRCSPKSGHDTVSWYQQALGQGPQFIFQYYEEEERQRGNFPDRFSGHQFPNYSSELNVNALLLGDSALYLCASSLAGRRETQYFGPGTRLLVL.

J is TRBJ1-1 and V is TRBV5-5, with no clear D. Between the trimmed V and J ends, which lost 4 bases and 6 bases, there was a span of 16 bases. The CDR3 is made up of 14 amino acids. Germline V gene lookup returns CDR1 SGHKS and CDR2 YYEKEE (reference sequence). CDR3 nucleotides: TGTGCCAGCAGCCCCTTGGAGGGTCAGCCTGAAGCTTTCTTT. Encoded protein: CASSPLEGQPEAFF.